The sequence of this TCR beta chain was determined in a study of human T cells and chemical hapten exposure. Unique molecular identifiers were attached to individual cDNA molecules within the library. TCRdb re-derived calls from the RACE reads in MiXCR, one entry per CDR3 protein. The sample has under 200,000 distinct CDR3 sequences; 13% to 15% are singletons. V lost 8 bases, J lost 1 base, and 5 bases lay in between. There are 12 residues in the CDR3. Germline V CDR1 and CDR2: MDHEN, SYDVKM. Time point indicated: patch test 1, 2 weeks after DPC sensitization. Treatment of the sample: therapeutic diphenylcyclopropenone sensitization with weekly scalp DPC.

The starting material was whole blood, obtained in connection with sensitization to the hapten diphenylcyclopropenone (DPC). This clonotype was obtained from a woman in her thirties with alopecia areata. Some clones in this sample may be carry-over from other donors' samples. The V gene is TRBV28, the J gene TRBJ2-2; no clear D. CDR3 nucleotides: TGTGCCAGCGGGATGAACACCGGGGAGCTGTTTTTT. This encodes CASGMNTGELFF. The complete variable domain, with remaining parts taken from reference TRBV28 and TRBJ2-2, reads DVKVTQSSRYLVKRTGEKVFLECVQDMDHENMFWYRQDPGLGLRLIYFSYDVKMKEKGDIPEGYSVSREKKERFSLILESASTNQTSMYLCASGMNTGELFFGEGSRLTVL.